This passage covers 23 T cell receptor beta chains from one sample sequenced in a study of blood T cell repertoires in COVID-19. The protocol was immunoSEQ multiplex PCR, while the TCRdb copy is restricted to in-frame clones and leaves out a portion. The data show fewer than 400,000 clones, with under 90% seen just once and roughly 5% held by the top ten. The sample consisted of PBMCs or T cells enriched from blood (not recorded which). These receptors were obtained from a man in his sixties who had recovered from COVID-19.

V and J are TRBV28 and TRBJ2-7, with 7 positions matching TRBD1. Germline assignment: CDR1 MDHEN and CDR2 SYDVKM. J gave up 0 bases and V 6 bases, and 8 bases lay outside the gene matches. The CDR3 has 15 residues. CDR3 amino acids: CASSLWDSHSYEQYF. The CDR3 bases are TGTGCCAGCAGCCTATGGGACAGTCACTCCTACGAGCAGTACTTC. Based on the CDR3 plus reference TRBV28 and TRBJ2-7, the full variable domain is DVKVTQSSRYLVKRTGEKVFLECVQDMDHENMFWYRQDPGLGLRLIYFSYDVKMKEKGDIPEGYSVSREKKERFSLILESASTNQTSMYLCASSLWDSHSYEQYFGPGTRLTVT.

The rearrangement joins TRBV5-8 to TRBJ2-7, with 8 bases identical to TRBD1. The CDR3 length is 15 residues. CDR1 and CDR2 from the germline V gene are SGHTS and YDEGEE. V trimming: 4 bases; J trimming: 3 bases; junction bases outside the gene matches: 9. The CDR3 is CASSRPTGEHYEQYF. For the CDR3, the DNA is TGTGCCAGCAGCCGCCCGACAGGGGAACACTACGAGCAGTACTTC. The variable domain in full, completed from reference TRBV5-8 and TRBJ2-7, reads EAGVTQSPTHLIKTRGQQATLRCSPISGHTSVYWYQQALGLGLQFLLWYDEGEERNRGNFPPRFSGRQFPNYSSELNVNALELEDSALYLCASSRPTGEHYEQYFGPGTRLTVT.

Regarding this clone: The same CDR3 arises from other DNA sequences in this sample as well. This rearrangement joins TRBV28 to TRBJ1-2; the match to TRBD1 covers 7 bases. V dropped 3 bases and J dropped 2; count of bases not matched to a gene: 3. Germline CDR1 is MDHEN and CDR2 is SYDVKM. This CDR3 comprises 14 residues. The CDR3 here is CASSLAGGNYGYTF. DNA for the CDR3: TGTGCCAGCAGTTTGGCAGGGGGGAACTATGGCTACACCTTC.

The gene calls are TRBV5-6 and TRBJ2-3, with D possibly being TRBD2 (6 bases). The germline gives CDR1 SGHDT, CDR2 YYEEEE. V was shortened by 0 bases and J by 0 bases, with 8 bases between the two germline ends. The CDR3 totals 15 residues. CDR3 region: CASSLAGVSTDTQYF. DNA for the CDR3: TGTGCCAGCAGCTTGGCGGGGGTTAGCACAGATACGCAGTATTTT. Looking up the rest from reference TRBV5-6 and TRBJ2-3 gives the full variable domain: DAGVTQSPTHLIKTRGQQVTLRCSPKSGHDTVSWYQQALGQGPQFIFQYYEEEERQRGNFPDRFSGHQFPNYSSELNVNALLLGDSALYLCASSLAGVSTDTQYFGPGTRLTVL.

The chain uses TRBV11-1 and TRBJ1-1; TRBD1 might be the D (5 bases). Germline V gene data show CDR1 as SGHAT and CDR2 as FQDESV (reference sequence). V was clipped by 5 bases and J by 3 bases, with 16 bases between them. The CDR3 is 15 amino acids. This CDR3 reads CASSLRRTRDTEAFF. DNA for the CDR3: TGTGCCAGCAGCCTTAGACGGACCAGGGACACTGAAGCTTTCTTT.

The chain joins TRBV28 to TRBJ1-2, with 7 nucleotides matching TRBD1. Germline V gives CDR1 MDHEN, CDR2 SYDVKM. V lost 7 bases and J lost 0; bases outside the gene matches: 11. CDR3 length: 16 amino acids. CDR3 nucleotide sequence: TGTGCCAGCACCAAGGGACAGTTCAATCCTAACTATGGCTACACCTTC. It codes for CASTKGQFNPNYGYTF.

The chain employs TRBV27 and TRBJ2-7; the match to TRBD1 covers 9 bases. The CDR3 totals 14 residues. CDR1 is MNHEY, CDR2 SMNVEV, per germline (reference sequence). J gave up 6 bases and V 4 bases, and 7 bases lay outside the gene matches. CDR3 residues: CASSSWTGEAEQYF. The CDR3 DNA reads as TGTGCCAGCAGTTCGTGGACAGGGGAGGCCGAGCAGTACTTC.

The chain is built from TRBV5-1 and TRBJ1-2; 10 bases line up with TRBD1. Germline V gene sequence: CDR1 SGHRS, CDR2 YFSETQ. CDR3 length equals 16 residues. J lost 5 bases, V lost 4 bases, and 11 bases had no gene match. The CDR3 region is CASSIKDRGEVYGYTF. The CDR3 nucleotides are TGCGCCAGCAGCATAAAGGACAGGGGGGAAGTTTATGGCTACACCTTC.

The J gene is TRBJ2-2, the V gene TRBV30, with D maybe TRBD2 (5 bases). Trimming cost V 0 bases and J 4 bases, with 9 bases left between them. CDR1 is GTSNPN and CDR2 is SVGIG in the germline V gene (reference sequence). The CDR3 has 14 amino acids. The CDR3 here is CAWSVLGGTGELFF. The CDR3 DNA sequence: TGTGCCTGGAGTGTACTAGGTGGCACCGGGGAGCTGTTTTTT.

This chain links TRBV20-1 with TRBJ1-1; a weak D match, TRBD1 (6 bases). This CDR3 is 10 amino acids long. Germline CDR1 is DFQATT and CDR2 is SNEGSKA (reference sequence). Between the trimmed V and J ends, which lost 6 bases and 11 bases, there was a span of 13 bases. CDR3 sequence: CSASGAGAFF. The CDR3 DNA follows: TGCAGTGCCTCAGGGGCTGGGGCTTTCTTT.

DNA for the CDR3: TGTGCCAGCAGCGCCTACGGACTTCAGGAGTACAATGAGCAGTTCTTC. This codes for CASSAYGLQEYNEQFF. The rearrangement uses TRBV9 and TRBJ2-1, with D perhaps TRBD2 (5 bases). The CDR3 runs to 16 residues. CDR1 is SGDLS, CDR2 YYNGEE, per germline. Trimming left V 3 bases short and J 4 bases short, with 17 bases between.

V gene TRBV6-2 or TRBV6-3 combines with J gene TRBJ2-1; 8 bases are a match to TRBD2. With 5 bases clipped from V and 5 bases from J, the junction kept 11 bases outside the gene matches. Germline CDR1 MNHEY, CDR2 SVGEGT. There are 16 residues in the CDR3. The CDR3 DNA reads as TGTGCCAGCAGTACGAGGAGTAGCGGGAACCACAATGAGCAGTTCTTC. Residues: CASSTRSSGNHNEQFF.

The chain joins TRBV19 to TRBJ1-5; 7 positions agree with TRBD1. This CDR3 comprises 15 residues. V lost 5 bases to trimming and J lost 2 bases; unmatched junction nucleotides: 6. CDR1 is LNHDA and CDR2 is SQIVND in the germline V gene (reference sequence). The CDR3 sequence is CASSVDRARNQPQHF. CDR3 DNA sequence: TGTGCCAGTAGTGTCGACAGGGCCCGCAATCAGCCCCAGCATTTT.

The chain uses TRBV28 and TRBJ2-7, with unresolved D. This CDR3 has 12 amino acids. CDR1 is MDHEN, CDR2 SYDVKM, per germline. The V and J ends lost 2 bases and 4 bases respectively, with 6 bases between them. CDR3 sequence: CASSLNQYEQYF. The DNA of the CDR3 is TGTGCCAGCAGTTTAAATCAATACGAGCAGTACTTC.

This chain uses TRBV29-1 with TRBJ1-1; a weak D match, TRBD1 (5 bases). This CDR3 has 12 residues. The V and J ends lost 7 bases and 4 bases respectively, with 13 bases between them. Germline CDR1 and CDR2: SQVTM and ANQGSEA. Here the CDR3 DNA reads TGCAGCGGGGGTGCAGGGATCACTGAAGCTTTCTTT. Protein: CSGGAGITEAFF.

V is TRBV3-1 (or the pseudogene TRBV3-2) and J is TRBJ2-7; 7 positions agree with TRBD2. There are 15 residues in the CDR3. Germline CDR1 and CDR2: LGHDT and YNNKEL (reference sequence). V shed 1 base and J 4 bases; nucleotides not matched to a gene: 7. The chain's CDR3 is CASSQGASGGYEQYF. DNA of the CDR3: TGTGCCAGCAGCCAAGGGGCTAGCGGTGGATACGAGCAGTACTTC.

This clone was counted between two and nine times. CDR3 region: CASSSGQGKGEAFF. The CDR3 region has the DNA TGTGCCAGCAGCTCAGGACAGGGGAAGGGTGAAGCTTTCTTT. The chain links TRBV7-3 to TRBJ1-1, with 9 bases matching TRBD1. The CDR3 is 14 amino acids. J gave up 7 bases and V 4 bases, and 7 bases lay outside the gene matches. Germline V CDR1 and CDR2: SGHTA, FQGTGA.

V and J are TRBV21-1 and TRBJ2-7; the table gives TRBD2 as D, unverified against the DNA. TRBV21-1 is marked as a pseudogene. The CDR3 extends over 16 amino acids. The CDR3 nucleotides are TGTGCCAGCACCAAACGACTAGCGGGAGGCCCCTACGAGCAGTACTTC. Translation: CASTKRLAGGPYEQYF.

This clone was counted between two and nine times. This chain connects TRBV28 to TRBJ1-2; perhaps TRBD1 as D (5 bases). V was trimmed by 5 bases and J by 3 bases, leaving 16 bases between them. The germline gives CDR1 MDHEN, CDR2 SYDVKM. This CDR3 region has 15 residues. CDR3 sequence: CASSHPPGGHYGYTF. CDR3 coding DNA: TGTGCCAGCAGTCACCCCCCGGGGGGTCACTATGGCTACACCTTC.

The J gene is TRBJ2-2, the V gene TRBV6-5; TRBD2 agrees at 8 bases. V lost 6 bases, J lost 3 bases, and 3 bases stayed unmatched. Germline assignment: CDR1 MNHEY and CDR2 SVGAGI. The CDR3 covers 14 residues. The CDR3 DNA sequence: TGTGCCAGCAGATCACTAGCGGACACCGGGGAGCTGTTTTTT. Translation gives CASRSLADTGELFF.

J is TRBJ1-6 and V is TRBV28; tentative D call: TRBD1 (6 bases). The CDR3 has 14 amino acids. Looked up from germline, CDR1 is MDHEN and CDR2 is SYDVKM. With 6 bases removed from V and 11 bases from J, the gap between germline ends came to 17 bases. The CDR3 bases are TGTGCCAGCAGCCCCGGCAGGGGAAGAGCACCCCTCCACTTT. Translation: CASSPGRGRAPLHF.

This CDR3 reads CASSIRRAEETQYF. The CDR3 DNA follows: TGTGCCAGTAGTATACGGAGGGCCGAAGAGACCCAGTACTTC. This chain connects TRBV19 to TRBJ2-5; D possibly corresponds to TRBD2 (6 bases). The length of the CDR3 is 14 residues. With 2 bases removed from V and 3 bases from J, the gap between germline ends came to 10 bases. The germline V gene encodes CDR1 LNHDA and CDR2 SQIVND (reference sequence). Variable domain in full (rest from reference TRBV19 and TRBJ2-5): DGGITQSPKYLFRKEGQNVTLSCEQNLNHDAMYWYRQDPGQGLRLIYYSQIVNDFQKGDIAEGYSVSREKKESFPLTVTSAQKNPTAFYLCASSIRRAEETQYFGPGTRLLVL.

This rearrangement joins TRBV28 to TRBJ2-3; D is undetermined. The CDR3 totals 12 residues. Germline V lookup: CDR1 MDHEN, CDR2 SYDVKM. V lost 6 bases, J lost 3 bases, and 7 bases lay in between. This CDR3 is CASRTETDTQYF. CDR3 in DNA: TGTGCCAGCAGGACTGAGACAGATACGCAGTATTTT.